The rows below give T cell receptor beta chains drawn from one sample of a study of T-cell reconstitution after alpha-beta-depleted transplantation in children. One entry per CDR3 protein results from TCRdb running MiXCR on the PCR reads. The table has hundreds of thousands of distinct CDR3 sequences, around 16% seen once; the top ten hold approximately 28%. The sequences come from PBMCs, mostly from graft donor cells, collected 360 days after TCRalphabeta/CD19-depleted stem cell transplant. These receptors all come from a boy younger than two who had a stem cell transplant for Wiskott-Aldrich syndrome, so the T cells may come from the graft donor. The CDR3 runs from the conserved cysteine through the conserved F or W. D genes are given only for firm matches.

-,TRBJ2-4,TRBV4-1,CASSQDTAAIAKNIQYF
-,TRBJ2-7,TRBV3-1,CASSLSLGLYEQYF
-,TRBJ1-2,TRBV12-3/TRBV12-4,CASSFWGGGYTF
-,TRBJ1-1,TRBV20-1,CSARKNTEAFF
-,TRBJ2-4,TRBV4-1,CASSQDRGGIQYF
-,TRBJ2-1,TRBV2,CASMRGWSYNEQFF
TRBD1,TRBJ2-2,TRBV7-9,CAENDRASGELFF
-,TRBJ2-1,TRBV12-3/TRBV12-4,CASTPQLPSKNEQFF
-,TRBJ2-2,TRBV6-5,CASRYNTGELFF
-,TRBJ1-2,TRBV2,CASRIPSPSHGYTF
TRBD1,TRBJ2-3,TRBV5-5,CASSKGTVVTDTQYF